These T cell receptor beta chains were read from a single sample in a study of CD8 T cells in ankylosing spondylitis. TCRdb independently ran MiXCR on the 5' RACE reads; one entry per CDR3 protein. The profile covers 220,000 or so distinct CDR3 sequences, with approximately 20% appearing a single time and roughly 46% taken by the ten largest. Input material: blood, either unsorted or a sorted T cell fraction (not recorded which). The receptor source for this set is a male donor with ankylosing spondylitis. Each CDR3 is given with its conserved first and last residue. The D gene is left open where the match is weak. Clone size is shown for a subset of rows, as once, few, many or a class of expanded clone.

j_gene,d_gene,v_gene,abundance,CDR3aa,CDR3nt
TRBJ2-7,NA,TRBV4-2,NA,CASSQGEKVYEQYF,TGTGCCAGCAGCCAAGGAGAGAAGGTCTACGAGCAGTACTTC
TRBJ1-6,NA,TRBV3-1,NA,CASRYRVPPLHF,TGTGCCAGCCGGTACAGGGTGCCACCCCTCCACTTT
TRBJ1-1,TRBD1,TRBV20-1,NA,CSASYPNRDREIFAEAFF,TGCAGTGCTAGTTACCCCAACCGGGACAGGGAGATATTCGCTGAAGCTTTCTTT
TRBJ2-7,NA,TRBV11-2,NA,CASSLDSGTYEQYF,TGTGCCAGCAGCTTAGATAGCGGAACCTACGAGCAGTACTTC
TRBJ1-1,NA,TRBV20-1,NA,CSAQGRKNTEAFF,TGCAGTGCCCAGGGACGGAAGAACACTGAAGCTTTCTTT
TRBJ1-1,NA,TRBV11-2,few,CASQLGDTEAFF,TGTGCCAGCCAGCTGGGGGACACTGAAGCTTTCTTT
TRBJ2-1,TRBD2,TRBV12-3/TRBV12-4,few,CASSPLPGLGVEQFF,TGTGCCAGCAGCCCTCTCCCGGGACTAGGAGTCGAGCAGTTCTTC
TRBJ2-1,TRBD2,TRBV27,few,CASSFAIAGEQFF,TGTGCCAGCAGTTTCGCAATAGCGGGAGAGCAGTTCTTC
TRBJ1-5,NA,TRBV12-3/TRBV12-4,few,CASSAGPLGKPQHF,TGTGCCAGCAGCGCCGGACCCCTAGGAAAGCCCCAGCATTTT
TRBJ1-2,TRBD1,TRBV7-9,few,CASSLGSQGAHYGYTF,TGTGCCAGCAGCTTAGGGTCACAGGGGGCTCACTATGGCTACACCTTC
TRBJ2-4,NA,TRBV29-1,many,CSVRSYLAKNIQYF,TGCAGCGTTAGGTCCTATCTAGCCAAAAACATTCAGTACTTC
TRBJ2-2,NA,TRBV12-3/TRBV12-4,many,CASTQWVRGEGANTGELFF,TGTGCCAGCACCCAGTGGGTCCGGGGAGAAGGGGCGAACACCGGGGAGCTGTTTTTT
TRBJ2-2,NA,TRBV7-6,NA,CASSWDAADTGELFF,TGTGCCAGCAGTTGGGACGCCGCGGACACCGGGGAGCTGTTTTTT
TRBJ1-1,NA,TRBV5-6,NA,CASSLGVREWNTEAFF,TGTGCCAGCAGCCTGGGGGTCCGGGAGTGGAACACTGAAGCTTTCTTT
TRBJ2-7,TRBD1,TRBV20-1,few,CSASRGQTYEQYF,TGCAGTGCTTCCAGGGGACAGACCTACGAGCAGTACTTC
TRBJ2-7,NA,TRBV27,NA,CASTGQFNEQYF,TGTGCCAGCACGGGACAATTTAACGAGCAGTACTTC
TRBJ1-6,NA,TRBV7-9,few,CASSLAGVNSPLHF,TGTGCCAGCAGCTTAGCGGGGGTTAATTCACCCCTCCACTTT
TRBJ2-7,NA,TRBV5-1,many,CASSLDLASYEQYF,TGCGCCAGCAGCTTGGATCTAGCATCCTACGAGCAGTACTTC
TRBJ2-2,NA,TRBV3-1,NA,CASSQDLERINTGELFF,TGTGCCAGCAGCCAAGATTTGGAGAGAATTAACACCGGGGAGCTGTTTTTT
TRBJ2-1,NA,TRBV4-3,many,CASSQDRERTFNEQFF,TGCGCCAGCAGCCAAGATCGGGAACGGACCTTCAATGAGCAGTTCTTC
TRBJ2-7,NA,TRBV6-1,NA,CASSPPDSPFEKQYF,TGTGCCAGCAGCCCCCCCGACAGTCCCTTCGAGAAGCAGTACTTC
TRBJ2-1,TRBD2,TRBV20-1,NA,CSANLGLAGGTYNEQFF,TGCAGTGCTAACCTGGGACTAGCGGGAGGAACCTACAATGAGCAGTTCTTC
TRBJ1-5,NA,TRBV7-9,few,CASSPCQPQHF,TGTGCCAGCAGTCCGTGCCAGCCCCAGCATTTT
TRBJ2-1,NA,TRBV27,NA,CASSPDNYNEQFF,TGTGCCAGCAGCCCGGACAACTACAATGAGCAGTTCTTC
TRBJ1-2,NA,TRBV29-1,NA,CSVNRAGKKGYGYTF,TGCAGCGTGAACCGGGCCGGGAAGAAGGGCTATGGCTACACCTTC
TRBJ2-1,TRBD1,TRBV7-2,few,CASSFPGQGRHEQFF,TGTGCCAGCAGCTTCCCGGGACAGGGAAGGCATGAGCAGTTCTTC
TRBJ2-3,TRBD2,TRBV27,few,CASGFLAGVKARDTDTQYF,TGTGCCAGCGGATTCTTAGCGGGAGTAAAGGCACGAGACACAGATACGCAGTATTTT
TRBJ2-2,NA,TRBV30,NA,CAWSGLAAGELFF,TGTGCCTGGAGTGGTCTAGCCGCCGGGGAGCTGTTTTTT
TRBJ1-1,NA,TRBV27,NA,CASKTGPNTEAFF,TGTGCCAGCAAGACGGGCCCGAACACTGAAGCTTTCTTT
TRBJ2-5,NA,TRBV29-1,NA,CSVQLGTTETQYF,TGCAGCGTTCAACTGGGGACAACAGAGACCCAGTACTTC
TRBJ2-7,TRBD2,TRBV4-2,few,CASSPTRTADWTSGSYEQYF,TGTGCCAGCAGCCCTACTCGGACAGCGGACTGGACTAGCGGGAGCTACGAGCAGTACTTC
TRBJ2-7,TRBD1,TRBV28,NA,CASSIKQGYYEQYF,TGTGCCAGCAGCATCAAACAGGGGTACTACGAGCAGTACTTC
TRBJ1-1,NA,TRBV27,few,CASSLLGAPEAFF,TGTGCCAGCAGTTTACTGGGGGCGCCTGAAGCTTTCTTT
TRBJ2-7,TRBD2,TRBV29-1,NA,CSVPAPGGGYEQYF,TGCAGCGTCCCCGCGCCGGGGGGAGGCTACGAGCAGTACTTC
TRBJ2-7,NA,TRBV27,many,CASSPQYGTLVYEQYF,TGTGCCAGCAGTCCTCAATATGGGACTCTAGTATACGAGCAGTACTTC
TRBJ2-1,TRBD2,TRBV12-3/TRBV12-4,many,CASSPGLAAYNEQFF,TGTGCCAGCAGTCCGGGACTAGCGGCCTACAATGAGCAGTTCTTC
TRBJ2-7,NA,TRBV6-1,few,CASRPTQAYWDEQYF,TGTGCCAGCAGGCCGACCCAGGCTTATTGGGACGAGCAGTACTTC
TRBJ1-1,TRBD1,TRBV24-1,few,CATSDGTGGLADTEAFF,TGTGCCACCAGCGACGGGACAGGGGGACTGGCGGACACTGAAGCTTTCTTT
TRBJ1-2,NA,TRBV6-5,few,CASSYGVDRTAPSGYTF,TGTGCCAGCAGTTACGGGGTCGACAGGACTGCTCCCTCCGGCTACACCTTC
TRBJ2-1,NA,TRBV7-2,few,CASSYYRENNEQFF,TGTGCCAGCAGCTACTACCGGGAAAACAATGAGCAGTTCTTC
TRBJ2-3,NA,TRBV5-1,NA,CASSPIIPTDTQYF,TGCGCCAGCAGCCCCATCATCCCCACAGATACGCAGTATTTT
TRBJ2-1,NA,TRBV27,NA,CASSFGSGTYNEQFF,TGTGCCAGCAGTTTTGGTAGCGGAACCTACAATGAGCAGTTCTTC
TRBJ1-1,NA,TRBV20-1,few,CSARVGTEAFF,TGCAGTGCTAGAGTGGGCACTGAAGCTTTCTTT
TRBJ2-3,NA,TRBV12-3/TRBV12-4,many,CASSALQGPQDTQYF,TGTGCCAGCAGCGCTCTCCAGGGCCCCCAGGATACGCAGTATTTT
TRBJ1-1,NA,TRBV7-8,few,CASSLRSTGQLNTEAFF,TGTGCCAGCAGCTTAAGGTCAACGGGTCAACTGAACACTGAAGCTTTCTTT
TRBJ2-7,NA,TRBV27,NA,CASSTQAGQPAYEQYF,TGTGCCAGCAGTACCCAAGCGGGACAGCCTGCCTACGAGCAGTACTTC
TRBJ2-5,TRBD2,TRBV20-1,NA,CSARPLAELQETQYF,TGCAGTGCTAGGCCACTAGCGGAGCTCCAAGAGACCCAGTACTTC
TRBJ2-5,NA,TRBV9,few,CASSAGGSQGETQYF,TGTGCCAGCAGCGCCGGTGGCTCCCAAGGGGAGACCCAGTACTTC
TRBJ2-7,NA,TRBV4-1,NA,CASSQNGQTYEQYF,TGCGCCAGCAGCCAAAATGGACAGACCTACGAGCAGTACTTC
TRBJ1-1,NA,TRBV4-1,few,CASSSGVEAFF,TGCGCCAGCAGCAGCGGGGTTGAAGCTTTCTTT
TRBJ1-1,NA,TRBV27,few,CASIGLMNTEAFF,TGTGCCAGCATTGGCCTCATGAACACTGAAGCTTTCTTT
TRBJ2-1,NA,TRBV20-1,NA,CSAPSGFLSSYNEQFF,TGCAGTGCCCCGTCCGGGTTCCTAAGCTCCTACAATGAGCAGTTCTTC
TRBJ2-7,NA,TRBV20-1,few,CSATRDSLGIYEQYF,TGCAGTGCCACCCGAGACAGCCTGGGCATCTACGAGCAGTACTTC
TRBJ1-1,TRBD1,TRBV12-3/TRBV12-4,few,CASTERGPAEAFF,TGTGCCAGCACCGAAAGGGGGCCCGCTGAAGCTTTCTTT
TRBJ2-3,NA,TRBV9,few,CASSLQAGVTDTQYF,TGTGCCAGCAGCTTGCAGGCGGGCGTAACAGATACGCAGTATTTT
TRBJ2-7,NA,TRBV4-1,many,CASSQDFGGNYEQYF,TGCGCCAGCAGCCAAGATTTCGGAGGAAACTACGAGCAGTACTTC
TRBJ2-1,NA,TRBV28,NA,CASSLVLYNEQFF,TGTGCCAGCAGTTTAGTTCTCTACAATGAGCAGTTCTTC
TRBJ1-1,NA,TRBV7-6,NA,CASSFLEDGRNTEAFF,TGTGCCAGCAGCTTTCTCGAGGACGGAAGGAACACTGAAGCTTTCTTT
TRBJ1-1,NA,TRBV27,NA,CASSLSSGGAEAFF,TGTGCCAGCAGTTTATCATCCGGGGGTGCTGAAGCTTTCTTT